Listed below are T cell receptor beta chains from one sample, sequenced in a study of regulatory T cells in long-lasting Graves disease. TCRdb itself ran the multiplex PCR reads through MiXCR, one entry per CDR3 protein. The table shows about 320,000 distinct CDR3 sequences, with 15% to 20% occurring only once. Sequenced here: peripheral blood mononuclear cells (PBMCs), sampled at new diagnosis, from a patient treated with antithyroid drugs. The receptor set was obtained from a female donor with Graves disease. Each CDR3 is given with its conserved first and last residue. Expanded clones get a size class; other rows say once, few or many, or leave the size out.

v_call,clone_size,cdr3_aa
TRBV4-1,NA,CASSQRPGDGYTF
TRBV5-6,few,CASNPTGNEKLFF
TRBV6-1,many,CASSLGRGLGNTIYF
TRBV24-1,many,CATSDLGQGENEQFF
TRBV7-9,few,CASSLMGYGYTF
TRBV5-1,many,CASSLGHLNTGELFF
TRBV20-1,many,CSARVVGKSSYNSPLHF
TRBV27,many,CASSTGLEYQETQYF
TRBV20-1,many,CSAAFVSGTDTQYF
TRBV6-1,many,CASIRQGNTEAFF
TRBV19,NA,CASSTQRTGDTQYF
TRBV2,many,CASSEAGRTSGDNEQFF
TRBV7-6,many,CASSLAGTENSPLHF
TRBV7-2,NA,CASSLLAGANNEQFF
TRBV28,NA,CASIDRGAPGTARAGELFF
TRBV24-1,many,CATSDFRVDEQFF
TRBV11-2,many,CASHGPGPNTEAFF
TRBV10-3,many,CAISESTEVDYEQYF
TRBV4-2,NA,CASSQEFTGGQLVGEYEQYF
TRBV4-2,NA,CASSRAFGADTQYF
TRBV12-3/TRBV12-4,many,CAIGGAPSSYNEQFF
TRBV27,NA,CASSRSGRSYTGELFF
TRBV20-1,many,CSARWLGETQYF
TRBV25-1,few,CASSERDRVGTEAFF
TRBV28,NA,CASSFYGARTYEQYF
TRBV6-2/TRBV6-3,many,CASSLAENSYNEQFF
TRBV10-2,many,CASSLDRVNQPQHF
TRBV28,NA,CASSTLGGKTDTQYF
TRBV12-3/TRBV12-4,many,CASSLNRYQETQYF
TRBV11-1,many,CASSIPGGADYNEQFF
TRBV6-1,many,CASSLTVRDEQFF